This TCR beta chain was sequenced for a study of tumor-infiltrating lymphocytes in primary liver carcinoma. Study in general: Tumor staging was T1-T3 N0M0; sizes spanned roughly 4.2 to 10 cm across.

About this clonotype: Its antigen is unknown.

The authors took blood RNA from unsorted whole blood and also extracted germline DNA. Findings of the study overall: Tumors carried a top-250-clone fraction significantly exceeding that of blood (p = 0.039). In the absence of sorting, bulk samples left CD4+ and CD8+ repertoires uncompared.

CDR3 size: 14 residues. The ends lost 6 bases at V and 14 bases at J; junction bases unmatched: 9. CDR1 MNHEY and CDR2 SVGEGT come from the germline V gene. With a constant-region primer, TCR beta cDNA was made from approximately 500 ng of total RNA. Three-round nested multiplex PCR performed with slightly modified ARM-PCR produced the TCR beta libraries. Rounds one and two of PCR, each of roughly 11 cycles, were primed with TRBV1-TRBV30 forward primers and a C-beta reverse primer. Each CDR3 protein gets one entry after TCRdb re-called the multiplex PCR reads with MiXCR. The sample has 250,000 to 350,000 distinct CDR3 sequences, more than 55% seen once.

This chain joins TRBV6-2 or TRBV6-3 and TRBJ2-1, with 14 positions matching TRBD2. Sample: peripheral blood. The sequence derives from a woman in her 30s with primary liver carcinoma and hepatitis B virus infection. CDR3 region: CASSLSGLAGEEFF. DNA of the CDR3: TGTGCCAGCAGCCTATCGGGACTAGCGGGGGAGGAGTTCTTC.